This entry features one T cell receptor beta chain sequence. Its antigen is not known. This record belongs to a study of T cells after yellow fever vaccination. Study findings and constraints: Faster peaking, at day 5 versus 15, marked a secondary response that was weaker. Relatively few clonotypes were ones that appeared in both CD4 and CD8 compartments. Subsequent booster samples again held most clones from primary vaccination (96% CD4, approximately 86% CD8).

The length of the CDR3 is 15 residues. Germline V gives CDR1 LGHDT, CDR2 YNNKEL (reference sequence). Trimming removed 4 bases at V and 3 bases at J, with 15 bases between. Researchers made TCR cDNA using 5'RACE template switching, and this step added a universal primer site and UMIs. One entry per CDR3 protein results from TCRdb running MiXCR on the 5' RACE reads. The data show 450,000 to 650,000 distinct CDR3 sequences, about 13% seen once. Sample: PBMCs, taken on the day of the yellow fever booster vaccination. The TCR sequence derives from a man younger than 45 who received the YFV17D yellow fever vaccine. V is TRBV3-1 and J is TRBJ2-5; TRBD2 might be the D (6 bases). The chain's CDR3 is CASSPGGAYKETQYF. The CDR3 DNA is TGTGCCAGCAGCCCGGGCGGGGCTTACAAAGAGACCCAGTACTTC.